The 29 T cell receptor beta chains given below trace back to one sample, sequenced in a study of blood T cells in healthy people across ages. It was with a sample-barcoded 5' primer and a J-beta primer mix that a second PCR of about 6 to 12 cycles was run. MiXCR, run by TCRdb on the 5' RACE reads, gives a single entry per CDR3 protein. The sample records about 1.8 million distinct CDR3 sequences, less than 50% being singletons. The specimen was blood. The receptors come from a woman between 35 and 50 years old in good health.

This clonotype was observed a handful of times. J is TRBJ2-1 and V is TRBV6-5, with TRBD2 matching 11 bases. Germline CDR1 reads MNHEY; CDR2 reads SVGAGI. The V gene end was trimmed by 11 bases and the J gene end by 7 bases; junction bases not matched to a gene: 10. The CDR3 runs to 14 residues. The CDR3 nucleotides are TGTGCCCGCAACTTAGCGGGGGGGAGGAATGAGCAGTTCTTC. Its translation: CARNLAGGRNEQFF.

The CDR3 spells CASSPGDRGYNEQFF. The CDR3 nucleotides are TGCGCCAGCAGCCCGGGGGACAGGGGTTACAATGAGCAGTTCTTC. The gene calls are TRBV5-1 and TRBJ2-1; 10 bases match TRBD1. J gave up 4 bases and V 4 bases, and 5 bases lay outside the gene matches. Germline-derived CDR1 and CDR2 are SGHRS and YFSETQ. The CDR3 contains 15 residues.

This chain uses TRBV9 with TRBJ1-2; possible D gene TRBD1, 6 bases. This CDR3 has 13 residues. Germline loops: CDR1 SGDLS, CDR2 YYNGEE. The germline V and J ends were trimmed by 0 bases and 8 bases, with 11 bases remaining between them. CDR3 sequence: CASSVAQGNGYTF. As DNA, the CDR3 is TGTGCCAGCAGCGTAGCACAGGGCAACGGCTACACCTTC.

This sequence joins TRBV28 and TRBJ2-5; 10 bases are a match to TRBD2. Germline CDR1 and CDR2: MDHEN and SYDVKM. Trimming cost V 0 bases and J 1 base; bases outside gene matches: 5. The CDR3 extends over 17 amino acids. Here the CDR3 reads CASSLWSGGAIQETQYF. The CDR3, as DNA: TGTGCCAGCAGTTTATGGAGCGGGGGGGCCATCCAAGAGACCCAGTACTTC.

The chain employs TRBV9 and TRBJ1-1; 7 nucleotides line up with TRBD1. This CDR3 spans 14 amino acids. Germline CDR1 is SGDLS and CDR2 is YYNGEE. Losses at the gene ends were 3 bases for V and 5 bases for J; bases not matched to a gene: 7. Here the CDR3 DNA reads TGTGCCAGCAGCGGACAACAGGGGAGGACTGAAGCTTTCTTT. It yields the protein CASSGQQGRTEAFF.

The rearrangement links TRBV20-1 to TRBJ2-7; 8 bases line up with TRBD1. This CDR3 contains 13 residues. Germline-derived CDR1 and CDR2 are DFQATT and SNEGSKA (reference sequence). The V and J ends lost 4 bases and 0 bases, in that order; junction bases with no gene match: 2. Written as DNA, the CDR3 is TGCAGTGCTAATCAGGGGGCCTCCTACGAGCAGTACTTC. This codes for CSANQGASYEQYF.

Of note for this clonotype: One junction end disagrees with the germline gene, perhaps due to a read error. This chain uses TRBV18 with TRBJ2-3; no clear D. This CDR3 spans 15 amino acids. CDR1 KGHSH and CDR2 LQKENI come from the germline V gene. Here the CDR3 reads CARSPPPVGTDTQYF. CDR3 coding DNA: TGTGCCCGCTCACCACCGCCAGTGGGCACAGATACGCAGTATTTT.

The chain uses TRBV4-1 and TRBJ2-7; no clear D gene. The J call could be wrong; TRBJ2-5 is a better fit for the DNA end. Germline V gives CDR1 MGHRA, CDR2 YSYEKL. CDR3 length: 13 amino acids. The CDR3 region is CASSSPLGETQYF. CDR3 DNA: TGCGCCAGCAGCTCCCCCCTGGGAGAGACCCAGTACTTC.

The V gene is TRBV6-2 or TRBV6-3, the J gene TRBJ1-2; no definite D call. Deletions cut 8 bases from V and 1 base from J, with 14 bases between. Germline CDR1 and CDR2: MNHEY and SVGEGT. CDR3 length: 14 residues. This CDR3 reads CASLPTGYNYGYTF. The CDR3 region has the DNA TGTGCCAGCCTACCGACGGGGTATAACTATGGCTACACCTTC.

The chain has TRBV24-1 and TRBJ2-5, with D perhaps TRBD1 (5 bases). CDR3 length: 14 amino acids. From germline, CDR1 is KGHDR and CDR2 SFDVKD. The V end was cut by 4 bases, the J end by 3 bases, with 11 bases between. The CDR3 coding sequence is TGTGCCACCAGTGAAATAGGCAGGGAAGAGACCCAGTACTTC. The encoded protein is CATSEIGREETQYF.

This clonotype has a handful of counts. Here the CDR3 DNA reads TGCAGTGCTCCCTTAACGCCTGGAGAGACCCAGTACTTC. It codes for CSAPLTPGETQYF. The V and J genes are TRBV20-1 and TRBJ2-5; no definite D call. V lost 5 bases, J lost 4 bases, and 14 bases lay in between. CDR3 length: 13 amino acids. In germline, CDR1 is DFQATT, CDR2 SNEGSKA (reference sequence).

The table lists this clonotype with a count of one. The chain is built from TRBV7-3 and TRBJ2-3; TRBD1 or TRBD2 may be the D gene (5 bases each). CDR1 SGHTA and CDR2 FQGTGA come from the germline V gene. V was clipped by 5 bases and J by 1 base, with 16 bases between them. This CDR3 is 16 amino acids long. CDR3: CASSDRGPPGTDTQYF. Written as DNA, the CDR3 is TGTGCCAGCAGCGATAGGGGACCGCCAGGCACAGATACGCAGTATTTT.

The chain couples TRBV12-3 or TRBV12-4 to TRBJ2-7; a possible D gene is TRBD2 (6 bases). The CDR3 contains 14 residues. Trimming removed 3 bases at V and 5 bases at J, with 14 bases between. In DNA, the CDR3 is TGTGCCAGCAGTTTTCCCCCTCCGGGGGACGAGCAGTACTTC. Amino acids: CASSFPPPGDEQYF.

The sample holds a few counts of this clonotype. This rearrangement joins TRBV4-1 to TRBJ2-5; 9 nucleotides agree with TRBD2. The V segment lost 3 bases and the J segment 3 bases; nucleotides outside the gene matches: 5. Per the germline V gene, CDR1 is MGHRA and CDR2 is YSYEKL. This CDR3 contains 15 residues. This CDR3 reads CASSHGASGEETQYF. For the CDR3, the DNA is TGCGCCAGCAGCCACGGGGCTAGCGGGGAAGAGACCCAGTACTTC.

The chain couples TRBV10-2 to TRBJ2-1; TRBD2 aligns across 15 bases. Trimming removed 3 bases from V and 13 bases from J; junction bases left unmatched: 10. Germline V gene lookup returns CDR1 WSHSY and CDR2 SAAADI. The CDR3 contains 16 residues. The CDR3 loop is CASSDQGLAGGLGQFF. CDR3 sequence (DNA): TGCGCCAGCAGTGATCAGGGACTAGCGGGGGGCTTGGGTCAGTTCTTC.

The chain uses TRBV29-1 and TRBJ2-7; the D is unclear. The J call may be incorrect, as the DNA end agrees better with TRBJ2-5. The germline CDR1 and CDR2 sequences are SQVTM and ANQGSEA. The CDR3 is made up of 10 amino acids. The CDR3 is CSASDGTQYF. The CDR3 region has the DNA TGCAGCGCCAGCGATGGGACCCAGTACTTC.

The chain recombines TRBV6-1 with TRBJ2-6, with 12 bases fitting TRBD1. The germline CDR1 and CDR2 sequences are MNHNS and SASEGT. Trimming cost V 5 bases and J 1 base; bases outside gene matches: 9. The CDR3 sequence is 19 residues long. CDR3 sequence: CASSKFPGQGASGANVLTF. The CDR3 DNA is TGTGCCAGCAGTAAATTTCCGGGACAGGGGGCATCTGGGGCCAACGTCCTGACTTTC.

This clonotype showed up just a few times. V and J are TRBV20-1 and TRBJ2-6, with D possibly being TRBD1 (5 bases). With 1 base removed from V and 2 bases from J, the gap between germline ends came to 9 bases. The germline V gene encodes CDR1 DFQATT and CDR2 SNEGSKA (reference sequence). CDR3 length: 15 amino acids. The CDR3 sequence: CSARGAGTGANVLTF. CDR3 DNA: TGCAGTGCTAGAGGGGCAGGGACTGGGGCCAACGTCCTGACTTTC.

This clonotype was detected a few times. This chain links TRBV7-9 with TRBJ1-2; D unresolved. This CDR3 has 14 amino acids. Per the germline V gene, CDR1 is SEHNR and CDR2 is FQNEAQ (reference sequence). V lost 5 bases and J lost 8, with 18 bases in between. The CDR3 sequence is CASSPAGSLEGYTF. The DNA for the CDR3 is TGTGCCAGCAGCCCCGCCGGATCGTTAGAGGGCTACACCTTC.

In this sample, this clonotype turned up a few times. The gene calls are TRBV6-2 or TRBV6-3 and TRBJ2-1; maybe TRBD2 (5 bases). The CDR3 extends over 14 amino acids. Germline CDR1 reads MNHEY; CDR2 reads SVGEGT. The V end was cut by 3 bases, the J end by 2 bases, with 8 bases between. This CDR3 is CASSYRAAYNEQFF. CDR3 nucleotides: TGTGCCAGCAGTTATAGAGCGGCCTACAATGAGCAGTTCTTC.

The V call is TRBV19, the J call TRBJ2-6; 11 bases line up with TRBD2. Germline V gene lookup returns CDR1 LNHDA and CDR2 SQIVND (reference sequence). V was clipped by 6 bases and J by 3 bases; unmatched bases: 10. This CDR3 comprises 18 residues. The chain's CDR3 is CASSPGLAGGGGANVLTF. The CDR3 DNA reads TGTGCCAGTAGCCCCGGGCTAGCGGGGGGAGGTGGGGCCAACGTCCTGACTTTC.

This sequence joins TRBV7-9 and TRBJ2-1; 9 nucleotides align to TRBD2. Germline CDR1 and CDR2: SEHNR and FQNEAQ (reference sequence). The CDR3 spans 19 residues. V lost 3 bases, J lost 0 bases, and 12 bases stayed unmatched. The CDR3 nucleotides read TGTGCCAGCAGCTTCCGGAAATTAGCGGGGGCCCTCTCCTACAATGAGCAGTTCTTC. Its protein product is CASSFRKLAGALSYNEQFF.

This clonotype has more than one count but fewer than ten. CDR3 amino acids: CASSQGLPLLNYGYTF. The CDR3 coding sequence is TGTGCCAGCAGCCAAGGGTTACCCCTCCTGAACTATGGCTACACCTTC. The rearrangement uses TRBV6-6 and TRBJ1-2; no definite D call. Germline V CDR1 and CDR2: MNHNY, SVGAGI (reference sequence). V was shortened by 6 bases and J by 2 bases, with 19 bases between the two germline ends. The CDR3 has 16 residues.

V gene TRBV24-1 combines with J gene TRBJ2-4; D unresolved. Trimming removed 4 bases from V and 4 bases from J, with 7 bases in between. This CDR3 is 13 amino acids long. Germline lookup yields CDR1 KGHDR and CDR2 SFDVKD. CDR3 bases: TGTGCCACCAGTGACTCAAGAAAAAACATTCAGTACTTC. As protein: CATSDSRKNIQYF.

The V and J genes are TRBV10-3 and TRBJ2-1, with TRBD1 matching 10 bases. There are 15 residues in the CDR3. V shed 5 bases, J shed 6 bases, and the junction held 7 bases outside the gene matches. From germline, CDR1 is ENHRY and CDR2 SYGVKD. DNA for the CDR3: TGTGCCATCAGTTCCGGGACAGGGGCAGGCAATGAGCAGTTCTTC. It codes for CAISSGTGAGNEQFF.

The chain recombines TRBV7-9 with TRBJ1-3, with D possibly TRBD1 on 5 matching bases. Trimming took off 1 base at V and 4 bases at J, with 8 bases between the two ends. The CDR3 has 14 amino acids. Per the germline V gene, CDR1 is SEHNR and CDR2 is FQNEAQ (reference sequence). DNA for the CDR3: TGTGCCAGCAGCTTAGATGGGGGAGGAAACACCATATATTTT. The encoded protein is CASSLDGGGNTIYF.

Regarding this clonotype: One junction end does not reproduce the germline sequence, and a read error may be involved. The rearrangement uses TRBV20-1 and TRBJ2-3; 10 nucleotides align to TRBD1. Germline loops: CDR1 DFQATT, CDR2 SNEGSKA (reference sequence). The CDR3 loop spans 19 amino acids. CDR3 sequence: CGARVGRISGTGESDTQYF. The CDR3 DNA is TGCGGTGCTAGAGTCGGGAGGATCTCCGGGACAGGGGAATCAGATACGCAGTATTTT.

The rearrangement uses TRBV20-1 and TRBJ2-1, with no clear D. Trimming took off 5 bases at V and 7 bases at J, with 27 bases between the two ends. The CDR3 covers 17 residues. Germline V CDR1 and CDR2: DFQATT, SNEGSKA (reference sequence). CDR3 nucleotide sequence: TGCAGTGCTGTGGACGGCTGGATGGGGATAGTAATTAATGAGCAGTTCTTC. It translates to CSAVDGWMGIVINEQFF.

The gene calls are TRBV27 and TRBJ2-5, with D possibly matching TRBD2 (5 bases). The CDR3 length is 17 residues. Germline values: CDR1 MNHEY, CDR2 SMNVEV (reference sequence). Trimming took off 5 bases at V and 1 base at J, with 20 bases between the two ends. The CDR3 reads CASSNYLSPGIQETQYF. The DNA of the CDR3 is TGTGCCAGCAGTAATTATCTCAGCCCGGGGATCCAAGAGACCCAGTACTTC.